Sequencing of this T cell receptor (beta chain) was carried out in a study of T cell responses to AZD1222 COVID-19 vaccine. Repertoires were generated with immunoSEQ multiplex PCR, while TCRdb's copy carries only in-frame clones and drops some. The sample consists of under 150,000 clones, more than 85% of them appearing once. Germline V gene sequence: CDR1 SGDLS, CDR2 YYNGEE. Trimming cost V 3 bases and J 0 bases; bases outside gene matches: 8. The CDR3 loop spans 18 amino acids. The TCR originated in an adult in good health. This specimen consisted of peripheral blood, obtained on day 0 of AZD1222 vaccination. The J gene is TRBJ2-3, the V gene TRBV9; 12 nucleotides align to TRBD2. The CDR3 DNA reads as TGTGCCAGCAGCGCGGGACTAGCGGGTACTACTAGCACAGATACGCAGTATTTT. This gives the protein CASSAGLAGTTSTDTQYF. Variable domain in full (rest from reference TRBV9 and TRBJ2-3): DSGVTQTPKHLITATGQRVTLRCSPRSGDLSVYWYQQSLDQGLQFLIQYYNGEERAKGNILERFSAQQFPDLHSELNLSSLELGDSALYFCASSAGLAGTTSTDTQYFGPGTRLTVL.